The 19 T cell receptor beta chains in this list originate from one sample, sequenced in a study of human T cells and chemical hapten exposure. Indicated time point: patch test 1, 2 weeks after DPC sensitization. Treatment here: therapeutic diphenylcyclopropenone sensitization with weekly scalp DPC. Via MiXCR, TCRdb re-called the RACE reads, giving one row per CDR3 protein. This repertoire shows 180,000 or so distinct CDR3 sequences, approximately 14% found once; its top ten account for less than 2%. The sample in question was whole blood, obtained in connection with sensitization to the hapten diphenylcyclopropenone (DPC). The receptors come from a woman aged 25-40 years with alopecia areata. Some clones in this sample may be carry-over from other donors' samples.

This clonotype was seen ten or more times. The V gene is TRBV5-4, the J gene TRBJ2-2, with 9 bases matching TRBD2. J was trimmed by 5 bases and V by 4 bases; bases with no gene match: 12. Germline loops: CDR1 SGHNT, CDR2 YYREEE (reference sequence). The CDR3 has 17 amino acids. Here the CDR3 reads CASSPFLAGPGTGELFF. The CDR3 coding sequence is TGTGCCAGCAGCCCGTTCCTAGCGGGGCCGGGGACCGGGGAGCTGTTTTTT.

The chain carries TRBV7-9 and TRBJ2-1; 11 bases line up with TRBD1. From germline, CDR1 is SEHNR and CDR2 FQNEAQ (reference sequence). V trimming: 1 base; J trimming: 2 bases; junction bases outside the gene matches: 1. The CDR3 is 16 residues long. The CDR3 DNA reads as TGTGCCAGCAGCTTAGGGGACAGGGGGGCCTACAATGAGCAGTTCTTC. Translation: CASSLGDRGAYNEQFF.

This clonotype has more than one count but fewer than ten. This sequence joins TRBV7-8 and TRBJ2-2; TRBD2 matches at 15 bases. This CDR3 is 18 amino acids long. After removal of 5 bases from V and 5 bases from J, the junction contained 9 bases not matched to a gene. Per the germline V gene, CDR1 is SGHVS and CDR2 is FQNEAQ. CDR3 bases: TGTGCCAGCAGCCCCCTCGGACTAGCGGGGGGGCTGACCGGGGAGCTGTTTTTT. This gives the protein CASSPLGLAGGLTGELFF.

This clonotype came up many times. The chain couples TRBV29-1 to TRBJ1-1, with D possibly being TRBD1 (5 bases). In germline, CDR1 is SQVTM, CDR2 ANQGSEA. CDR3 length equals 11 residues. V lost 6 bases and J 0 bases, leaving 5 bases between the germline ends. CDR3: CSVGLNTEAFF. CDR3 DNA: TGCAGCGTGGGGCTGAACACTGAAGCTTTCTTT. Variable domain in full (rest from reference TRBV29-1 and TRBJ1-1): SAVISQKPSRDICQRGTSLTIQCQVDSQVTMMFWYRQQPGQSLTLIATANQGSEATYESGFVIDKFPISRPNLTFSTLTVSNMSPEDSSIYLCSVGLNTEAFFGQGTRLTVV.

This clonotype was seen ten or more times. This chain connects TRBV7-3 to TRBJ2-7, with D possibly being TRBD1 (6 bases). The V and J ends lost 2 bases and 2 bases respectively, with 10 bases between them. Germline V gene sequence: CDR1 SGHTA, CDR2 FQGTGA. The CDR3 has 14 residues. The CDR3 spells CASSLYPGAYEQYF. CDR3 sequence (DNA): TGTGCCAGCAGCTTATATCCAGGGGCCTACGAGCAGTACTTC.

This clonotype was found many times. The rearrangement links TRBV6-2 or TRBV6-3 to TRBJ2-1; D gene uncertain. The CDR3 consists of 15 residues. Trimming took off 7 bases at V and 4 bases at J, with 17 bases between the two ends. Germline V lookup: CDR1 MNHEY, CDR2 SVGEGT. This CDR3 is CASIRSPSHYNEQFF. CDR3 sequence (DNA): TGTGCCAGCATTCGAAGCCCGTCCCATTACAATGAGCAGTTCTTC.

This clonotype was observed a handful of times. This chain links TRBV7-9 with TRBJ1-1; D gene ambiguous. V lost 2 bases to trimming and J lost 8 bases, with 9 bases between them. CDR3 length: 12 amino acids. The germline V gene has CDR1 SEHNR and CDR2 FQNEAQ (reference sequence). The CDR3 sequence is CASSLTTQEAFF. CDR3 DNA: TGTGCCAGCAGCTTAACGACACAGGAAGCTTTCTTT.

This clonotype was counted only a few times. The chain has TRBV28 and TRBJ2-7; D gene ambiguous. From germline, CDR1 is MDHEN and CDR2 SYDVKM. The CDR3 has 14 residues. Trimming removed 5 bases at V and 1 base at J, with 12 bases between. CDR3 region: CASSPIGLSYEQYF. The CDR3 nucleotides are TGTGCCAGCAGTCCTATCGGGTTGTCCTACGAGCAGTACTTC.

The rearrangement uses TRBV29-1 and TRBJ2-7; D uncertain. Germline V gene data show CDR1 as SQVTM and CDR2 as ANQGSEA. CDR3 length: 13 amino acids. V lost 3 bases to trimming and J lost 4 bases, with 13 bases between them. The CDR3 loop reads CSVEDGRSYEQYF. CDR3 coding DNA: TGCAGCGTTGAGGATGGGCGCAGTTACGAGCAGTACTTC.

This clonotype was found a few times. The CDR3 region has the DNA TGTGCCAGCAGCCCAATCCAAGTGGGAGTTCCGACTGATGAGCAGTTCTTC. This encodes CASSPIQVGVPTDEQFF. This rearrangement joins TRBV7-2 to TRBJ2-1; a possible D gene is TRBD2 (5 bases). The CDR3 runs 17 residues. The germline gives CDR1 SGHTA, CDR2 FQGNSA. V shed 5 bases and J shed 8 bases, with 25 bases lying between them.

CDR3 in DNA: TGTCCGCTCACTGAAGCTTTCTTT. It is translated as CPLTEAFF. The chain recombines TRBV21-1 with TRBJ1-1. TRBV21-1 is assigned pseudogene status. There are 8 residues in the CDR3.

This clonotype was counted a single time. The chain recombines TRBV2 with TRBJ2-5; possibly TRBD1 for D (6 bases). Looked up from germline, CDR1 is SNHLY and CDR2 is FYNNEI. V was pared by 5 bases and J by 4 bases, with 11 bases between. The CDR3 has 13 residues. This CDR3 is CASSQDSRETQYF. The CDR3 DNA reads TGTGCCAGCAGTCAGGACAGTCGAGAGACCCAGTACTTC.

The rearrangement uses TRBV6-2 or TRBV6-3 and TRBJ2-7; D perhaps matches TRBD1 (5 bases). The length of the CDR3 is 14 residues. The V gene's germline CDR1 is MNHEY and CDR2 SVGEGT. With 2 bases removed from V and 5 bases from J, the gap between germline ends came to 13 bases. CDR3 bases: TGTGCCAGCAGTTACGGGCAGGGCGGCGACGAGCAGTACTTC. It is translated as CASSYGQGGDEQYF.

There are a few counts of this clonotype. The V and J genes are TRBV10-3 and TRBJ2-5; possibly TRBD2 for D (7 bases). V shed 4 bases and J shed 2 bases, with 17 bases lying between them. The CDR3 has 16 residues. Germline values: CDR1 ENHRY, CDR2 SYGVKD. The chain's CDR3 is CAISVLAGAPQETQYF. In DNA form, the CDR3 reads TGTGCCATCAGTGTCTTGGCGGGGGCCCCTCAAGAGACCCAGTACTTC.

The CDR3 sequence: CAISEGSWNTEAFF. Written as DNA, the CDR3 is TGTGCCATCAGTGAGGGGTCCTGGAACACTGAAGCTTTCTTT. V is TRBV10-3 and J is TRBJ1-1; D is unresolved. Germline CDR1 ENHRY, CDR2 SYGVKD. V lost 2 bases and J lost 1, with 8 bases in between. The CDR3 totals 14 residues.

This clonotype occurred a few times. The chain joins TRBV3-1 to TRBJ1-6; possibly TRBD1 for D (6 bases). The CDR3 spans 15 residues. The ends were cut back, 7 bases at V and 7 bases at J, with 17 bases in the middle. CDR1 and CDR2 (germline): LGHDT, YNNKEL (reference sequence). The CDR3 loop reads CASNSWTVDNSPLHF. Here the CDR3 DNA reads TGTGCCAGCAACTCATGGACAGTAGACAATTCACCCCTCCACTTT. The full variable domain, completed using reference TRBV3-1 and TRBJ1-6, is DTAVSQTPKYLVTQMGNDKSIKCEQNLGHDTMYWYKQDSKKFLKIMFSYNNKELIINETVPNRFSPKSPDKAHLNLHINSLELGDSAVYFCASNSWTVDNSPLHFGNGTRLTVT.

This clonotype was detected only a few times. CDR3 DNA: TGTGCCAGCTCACCCTCCCAATTCAGGGGGACCCCCGAAACGCAGTATTTT. Amino acid sequence: CASSPSQFRGTPETQYF. The chain uses TRBV18 and TRBJ2-3; 7 bases align to TRBD1. This CDR3 has 17 amino acids. The germline CDR1 and CDR2 sequences are KGHSH and LQKENI. The trim removed 3 bases at V and 9 bases at J, leaving 18 bases unmatched.

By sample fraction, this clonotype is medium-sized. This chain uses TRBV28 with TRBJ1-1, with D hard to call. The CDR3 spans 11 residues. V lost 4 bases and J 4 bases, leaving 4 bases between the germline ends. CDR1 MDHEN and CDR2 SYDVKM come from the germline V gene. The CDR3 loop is CASSWGTEAFF. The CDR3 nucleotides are TGTGCCAGCAGTTGGGGCACTGAAGCTTTCTTT.

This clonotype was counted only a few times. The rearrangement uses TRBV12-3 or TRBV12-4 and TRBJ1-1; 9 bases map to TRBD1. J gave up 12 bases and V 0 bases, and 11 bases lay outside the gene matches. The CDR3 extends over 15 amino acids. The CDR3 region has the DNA TGTGCCAGCAGTTTAGCGTCGGGACAGGGTAAGAGGACTTTCTTT. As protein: CASSLASGQGKRTFF.